Below, one T cell receptor (beta chain) is given with its context. As originally analysed: Estimates of nucleated cell counts were drawn from the amplification of reference gene primers. Some clones are missing from TCRdb's copy, which holds only in-frame ones; the method was immunoSEQ multiplex PCR. V, J and clone size reflect that table, while D and trimming were determined from the DNA. The data contain some 320,000 clones, about 91% of them seen just once; the ten biggest clones take up 6.9%. This record comes from a study of blood T cell repertoires in COVID-19. Across the study: T cells, B-cell-depleted T cells, or PBMCs provided the cDNA or gDNA that served as material.

The CDR3 has 15 amino acids. V was clipped by 0 bases and J by 3 bases; unmatched bases: 3. The germline CDR1 and CDR2 sequences are SGHRS and YFSETQ. Sample: peripheral blood. The TCR sequence derives from a woman between 25 and 40 years old who had recovered from COVID-19. This chain uses TRBV5-1 with TRBJ1-3, with 7 bases lining up with TRBD1. The CDR3 loop reads CASSLVAGGGNTIYF. The CDR3 DNA reads TGCGCCAGCAGCTTGGTGGCAGGGGGTGGAAACACCATATATTTT. Combining the CDR3 with reference TRBV5-1 and TRBJ1-3 gives the whole variable domain KAGVTQTPRYLIKTRGQQVTLSCSPISGHRSVSWYQQTPGQGLQFLFEYFSETQRNKGNFPGRFSGRQFSNSRSEMNVSTLELGDSALYLCASSLVAGGGNTIYFGEGSWLTVV.